The table lists the clone carrying this T cell receptor beta chain with a few counts. These data originate in a study of T cells after yellow fever vaccination. Study in general: CD3, CD45RA, CCR7 and CD95 staining defined sorted EM, EMRA, CM and Tscm cells.

Study observations and caveats: Detected again after the booster were most primary-vaccination clones, at approximately 96% CD4 and 88% CD8.

MiXCR, run by TCRdb on the 5' RACE reads, gives a single entry per CDR3 protein. The sample contains 35,000 to 55,000 distinct CDR3 sequences, 5.5% to 7.5% of which appear only once. The sample was PBMCs, either bulk or a sorted T-cell subset (CD4+, CD8+, memory, or dextramer-sorted; not recorded which), taken 45 days after the yellow fever booster vaccination. The source is a young man who received the YFV17D yellow fever vaccine.

Written as DNA, the CDR3 is TGCGCCAGCAGCTTACAGACCCTCACAGATACGCAGTATTTT. Amino acids: CASSLQTLTDTQYF. The chain links TRBV5-1 to TRBJ2-3; D remains unclear. The V gene lost 2 bases and the J gene lost 2 bases, with 9 bases spanning the gap. CDR3 length equals 14 residues. CDR1 SGHRS and CDR2 YFSETQ come from the germline V gene. The full variable domain, completed using reference TRBV5-1 and TRBJ2-3, is KAGVTQTPRYLIKTRGQQVTLSCSPISGHRSVSWYQQTPGQGLQFLFEYFSETQRNKGNFPGRFSGRQFSNSRSEMNVSTLELGDSALYLCASSLQTLTDTQYFGPGTRLTVL.